These T cell receptor beta chains were read from a single sample in a study of blood T cell repertoires in COVID-19. Only in-frame clones appear in the TCRdb table, and some are missing; sequencing was by immunoSEQ multiplex PCR. The data hold about 440,000 clones, with nearly 90% observed a single time. Source material: PBMCs or T cells enriched from blood (not recorded which). Every receptor here comes from a young woman with acute COVID-19. CDR3s include the opening cysteine and the closing phenylalanine or tryptophan. The D gene is left open where the match is weak. Some rows have no size entry. The others give once, few or many, or a class for an expanded clone.

d_gene	v_gene	j_gene	abundance	CDR3nt	CDR3aa
.	TRBV29-1	TRBJ2-7	.	TGCAGCGTTGTGGTCCAGGGTTCTTACGAGCAGTACTTC	CSVVVQGSYEQYF
TRBD2	TRBV30	TRBJ2-1	.	TGTGCCTGGAGCGAAGGACTAGCGCTTGTCGGCTACAATGAGCAGTTCTTC	CAWSEGLALVGYNEQFF
TRBD2	TRBV19	TRBJ2-5	.	TGTGCCAGTAGTGACCCAAGCGGGGCAAGGGAGGAGACCCAGTACTTC	CASSDPSGAREETQYF
.	TRBV24-1	TRBJ1-2	.	TGTGCCACCAGTGATTCGCCGACAGTGGTTGGCTACACCTTC	CATSDSPTVVGYTF
.	TRBV9	TRBJ1-1	.	TGTGCCAGCAGCGTCGACGGGTTCACTGAAGCTTTCTTT	CASSVDGFTEAFF
.	TRBV5-1	TRBJ1-1	.	TGCGCCAGCAGCTTGGGAGTGGGAGTTGAAGCTTTCTTT	CASSLGVGVEAFF
.	TRBV5-1	TRBJ2-7	.	TGCGCCAGCAGCTGGAGGGACAGTGGGGATCTCGAGCAGTACTTC	CASSWRDSGDLEQYF
.	TRBV7-2	TRBJ1-1	.	TGTGCCAGCAGCCTTGGGCCCCCGGGAGGGGGGAGCACTGAAGCTTTCTTT	CASSLGPPGGGSTEAFF
.	TRBV6-5	TRBJ1-5	once	TGTGCCAGCAGTTATCTATCCAATCAGCCCCAGCATTTT	CASSYLSNQPQHF
.	TRBV27	TRBJ1-6	.	TGTGCCAGCAGGGCTCAGGGAATGGTTAATTCACCCCTCCACTTT	CASRAQGMVNSPLHF
.	TRBV5-6	TRBJ1-2	.	TGTGCCAGCAGCAAGAGGGCTCTCTCGGGGGTAGCTAACTATGGCTACACCTTC	CASSKRALSGVANYGYTF